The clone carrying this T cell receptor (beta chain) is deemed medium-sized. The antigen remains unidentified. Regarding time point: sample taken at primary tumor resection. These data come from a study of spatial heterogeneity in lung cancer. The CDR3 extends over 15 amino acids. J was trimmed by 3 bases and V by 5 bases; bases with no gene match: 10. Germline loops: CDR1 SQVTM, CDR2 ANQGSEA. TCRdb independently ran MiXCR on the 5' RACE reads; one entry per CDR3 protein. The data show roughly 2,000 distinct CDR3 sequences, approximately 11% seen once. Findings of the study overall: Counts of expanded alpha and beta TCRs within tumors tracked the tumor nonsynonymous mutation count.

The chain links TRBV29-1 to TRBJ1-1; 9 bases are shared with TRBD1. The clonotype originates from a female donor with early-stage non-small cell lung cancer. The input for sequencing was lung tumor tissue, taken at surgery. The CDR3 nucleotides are TGCAGCGTTCAATACAGGGGGCGCATCCACACTGAAGCTTTCTTT. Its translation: CSVQYRGRIHTEAFF.